The 27 T cell receptor beta chains given below trace back to one sample, sequenced in a study of technical replicates of blood from several donors. TCRdb keeps only in-frame clones here, not all; method: immunoSEQ multiplex PCR. The table has approximately 79,000 clones, 95% to 97% seen once. Sequencing used T cells isolated from PBMCs. The receptors were gathered from a human donor in good health.

CDR3 sequence reads: CASTRQGQIYGYTF. Written as DNA, the CDR3 is TGTGCCAGCACCAGACAGGGACAGATCTATGGCTACACCTTC. The chain links TRBV2 to TRBJ1-2; 7 bases are a match to TRBD1. The germline V gene encodes CDR1 SNHLY and CDR2 FYNNEI. This CDR3 has 14 amino acids. With V trimmed by 7 bases and J by 4 bases, 9 bases remained unmatched.

The chain employs TRBV6-1 and TRBJ2-1, with D possibly TRBD2 on 6 matching bases. CDR1 is MNHNS, CDR2 SASEGT, per germline. Trimming stripped 11 bases from V and 4 bases from J, with 18 bases between. CDR3 size: 14 residues. The CDR3: CAADRESLYNEQFF. The DNA of the CDR3 is TGTGCCGCCGATCGGGAGTCCCTGTACAATGAGCAGTTCTTC.

The chain is built from TRBV2 and TRBJ2-1; 9 bases match TRBD2. Looked up from germline, CDR1 is SNHLY and CDR2 is FYNNEI. The CDR3 covers 14 residues. Trimming cost V 3 bases and J 6 bases; bases outside gene matches: 3. The CDR3 sequence: CASSDWTSANEQFF. CDR3 nucleotides: TGTGCCAGCAGTGACTGGACTAGCGCCAATGAGCAGTTCTTC.

The rearrangement joins TRBV2 to TRBJ2-2, with 8 bases identical to TRBD2. The junction had 6 bases not matched to a gene; V was cut back by 4 bases and J by 2 bases. The CDR3 is made up of 16 amino acids. Germline V gene data show CDR1 as SNHLY and CDR2 as FYNNEI. In nucleotides, the CDR3 is TGTGCCAGCAGTGGTCCAGCGGGAGTTAACACCGGGGAGCTGTTTTTT. This translates into CASSGPAGVNTGELFF. Supplemented by reference TRBV2 and TRBJ2-2, the full variable domain reads EPEVTQTPSHQVTQMGQEVILRCVPISNHLYFYWYRQILGQKVEFLVSFYNNEISEKSEIFDDQFSVERPDGSNFTLKIRSTKLEDSAMYFCASSGPAGVNTGELFFGEGSRLTVL.

DNA of the CDR3: TGTGCCAGCAGTCTTGGACAAAACACCGGGGAGCTGTTTTTT. Translated, it gives CASSLGQNTGELFF. This chain uses TRBV6-5 with TRBJ2-2; TRBD1 is a possible D gene (5 bases). The V end lost 5 bases, the J end lost 2 bases, and 9 bases lay between the germline ends. Germline CDR1 MNHEY, CDR2 SVGAGI. This CDR3 spans 14 amino acids.

The chain is built from TRBV19 and TRBJ2-1, with TRBD2 matching over 10 bases. Germline V lookup: CDR1 LNHDA, CDR2 SQIVND (reference sequence). There are 15 residues in the CDR3. The V segment lost 6 bases and the J segment 5 bases; nucleotides outside the gene matches: 7. The CDR3 reads CASRGLAGADNEQFF. The CDR3 DNA sequence: TGTGCCAGTAGGGGTCTAGCGGGAGCGGACAATGAGCAGTTCTTC.

The V gene is TRBV5-5, the J gene TRBJ2-6; D unclear. The V end was cut by 5 bases, the J end by 0 bases, with 9 bases between. Per the germline V gene, CDR1 is SGHKS and CDR2 is YYEKEE (reference sequence). This CDR3 spans 15 amino acids. Here the CDR3 DNA reads TGTGCCAGCAGTCCCCGCGGCTCTGGGGCCAACGTCCTGACTTTC. Its translation: CASSPRGSGANVLTF.

The genes are TRBV6-4 and TRBJ2-7, with 12 bases matching TRBD1. From germline, CDR1 is MRHNA and CDR2 SNTAGT. V trimming: 11 bases; J trimming: 3 bases; junction bases outside the gene matches: 14. The length of the CDR3 is 16 residues. The CDR3 DNA sequence: TGTGCCGCCCTAACGGGACAGGGGGCGGCGGTCTACGAGCAGTACTTC. The encoded protein is CAALTGQGAAVYEQYF.

The gene calls are TRBV7-6 and TRBJ1-2; no firm D call. Between the trimmed V and J ends, which lost 4 bases and 5 bases, there was a span of 23 bases. CDR1 SGHVS and CDR2 FNYEAQ come from the germline V gene. CDR3 length: 17 residues. For the CDR3, the DNA is TGTGCCAGCAGCTCGCTCCTCGATAACTCCGCCGAATATGGCTACACCTTC. It specifies CASSSLLDNSAEYGYTF.

V usage is TRBV5-1 and J usage is TRBJ1-4, with 9 bases matching TRBD1. This CDR3 region has 18 residues. The junction had 15 bases not matched to a gene; V was cut back by 5 bases and J by 4 bases. The germline gives CDR1 SGHRS, CDR2 YFSETQ. Written as DNA, the CDR3 is TGCGCCAGCAGACGCACCGGGACAGGGCCCCCCGGTAATGAAAAACTGTTTTTT. Amino acids: CASRRTGTGPPGNEKLFF.

The J gene is TRBJ2-3, the V gene TRBV5-1, with TRBD2 matching 7 bases. The CDR3 length is 17 residues. Germline assignment: CDR1 SGHRS and CDR2 YFSETQ. V lost 1 base, J lost 0 bases, and 8 bases stayed unmatched. This CDR3 reads CASSLTHSGSSTDTQYF. The CDR3 bases are TGCGCCAGCAGCTTGACCCATAGCGGGTCTAGCACAGATACGCAGTATTTT.

V is TRBV7-8 and J is TRBJ1-1; D is unclear. With 8 bases removed from V and 2 bases from J, the gap between germline ends came to 15 bases. Germline CDR1 is SGHVS and CDR2 is FQNEAQ. This CDR3 has 14 residues. This CDR3 is CASSSRDFNTEAFF. The CDR3 region has the DNA TGTGCCAGCTCATCCCGGGATTTTAACACTGAAGCTTTCTTT.

V usage is TRBV5-1 and J usage is TRBJ2-7, with no clear D. Trimming removed 2 bases from V and 0 bases from J, with 9 bases in between. The germline gives CDR1 SGHRS, CDR2 YFSETQ. This CDR3 comprises 14 residues. The CDR3 nucleotides read TGCGCCAGCAGCTTTCTGGGCCCCTCCTACGAGCAGTACTTC. Protein sequence: CASSFLGPSYEQYF.

The chain employs TRBV30 and TRBJ2-7, with 8 bases matching TRBD1. This CDR3 is built from 14 residues. The germline gives CDR1 GTSNPN, CDR2 SVGIG (reference sequence). V lost 0 bases to trimming and J lost 7 bases; unmatched junction nucleotides: 8. The CDR3 nucleotides are TGTGCCTGGAGTGTACGACAGGGGTTTTTTGAGCAGTACTTC. Its translation: CAWSVRQGFFEQYF.

The V and J genes are TRBV29-1 and TRBJ2-6; 7 bases align to TRBD2. V lost 0 bases to trimming and J lost 0 bases; unmatched junction nucleotides: 8. The length of the CDR3 is 18 residues. The germline V gene encodes CDR1 SQVTM and CDR2 ANQGSEA. The CDR3 DNA follows: TGCAGCGTTGAAGATCTTGCGGGAGCCCCCTCTGGGGCCAACGTCCTGACTTTC. Translating it yields CSVEDLAGAPSGANVLTF.

The chain couples TRBV2 to TRBJ2-7; the D is unclear. Germline assignment: CDR1 SNHLY and CDR2 FYNNEI. The germline V and J ends were trimmed by 3 bases and 1 base, with 7 bases remaining between them. The CDR3 runs 13 residues. In DNA form, the CDR3 reads TGTGCCAGCAGTGACACACAATCCTACGAGCAGTACTTC. It translates to CASSDTQSYEQYF.

This rearrangement joins TRBV29-1 to TRBJ1-3, with 9 nucleotides matching TRBD1. The V segment lost 4 bases and the J segment 2 bases; nucleotides outside the gene matches: 6. The CDR3 has 15 amino acids. Germline CDR1 is SQVTM and CDR2 is ANQGSEA. CDR3 coding DNA: TGCAGCGTTGGGGGGGGGACAGGGACTGGAAACACCATATATTTT. Translating it yields CSVGGGTGTGNTIYF.

The J gene is TRBJ2-1, the V gene TRBV4-1; tentatively, D is TRBD1 (6 bases). This CDR3 has 14 amino acids. Trimming removed 3 bases from V and 4 bases from J, with 10 bases in between. The V gene's germline CDR1 is MGHRA and CDR2 YSYEKL. CDR3 nucleotides: TGCGCCAGCAGCCAGCCGGACAGATACAATGAGCAGTTCTTC. It codes for CASSQPDRYNEQFF.

The chain combines TRBV5-5 with TRBJ2-6, with TRBD1 as a possible D gene (6 bases). V lost 2 bases, J lost 2 bases, and 8 bases lay in between. The CDR3 is made up of 15 amino acids. Germline V lookup: CDR1 SGHKS, CDR2 YYEKEE (reference sequence). This chain's CDR3 is CASSFRGPGANVLTF. The CDR3 nucleotides are TGTGCCAGCAGCTTCAGGGGCCCTGGGGCCAACGTCCTGACTTTC.

The chain carries TRBV5-5 and TRBJ1-2, with D possibly TRBD1 on 6 matching bases. V dropped 3 bases and J dropped 0 bases, with 12 bases sitting between them. The CDR3 covers 15 residues. CDR1 is SGHKS and CDR2 is YYEKEE in the germline V gene (reference sequence). The CDR3 nucleotides read TGTGCCAGCAGCTCTACAGGGACATCTAACTATGGCTACACCTTC. Amino acid sequence: CASSSTGTSNYGYTF.

The V and J genes are TRBV5-1 and TRBJ2-7; no firm D call. Per germline, CDR1 SGHRS and CDR2 YFSETQ. V dropped 0 bases and J dropped 0 bases, with 13 bases sitting between them. The CDR3 consists of 16 residues. The CDR3 nucleotides read TGCGCCAGCAGCTTGGGGCTTTTGCAGTCCTCCTACGAGCAGTACTTC. It codes for CASSLGLLQSSYEQYF.

Here the CDR3 DNA reads TGTGCCAGCAGTCAATCTAGGTACAATGAGCAGTTCTTC. Translation: CASSQSRYNEQFF. The chain couples TRBV27 to TRBJ2-1; no clear D. Per germline, CDR1 MNHEY and CDR2 SMNVEV (reference sequence). The CDR3 is 13 residues long. V lost 5 bases, J lost 4 bases, and 9 bases lay in between.

The J gene is TRBJ2-3, the V gene TRBV29-1; D is undetermined. CDR1 SQVTM and CDR2 ANQGSEA come from the germline V gene. Deletions cut 2 bases from V and 2 bases from J, with 11 bases between. This CDR3 is built from 14 residues. This CDR3 is CSVEQAMYTDTQYF. For the CDR3, the DNA is TGCAGCGTTGAACAAGCGATGTACACAGATACGCAGTATTTT.

The chain recombines TRBV30 with TRBJ1-2, with TRBD1 as a possible D gene (6 bases). V lost 1 base, J lost 7 bases, and 13 bases lay in between. The CDR3 consists of 13 residues. The germline V gene has CDR1 GTSNPN and CDR2 SVGIG (reference sequence). Written as DNA, the CDR3 is TGTGCCTGGAGTGGGGAGGGGGGTCGTGGCTACACCTTC. Its protein is CAWSGEGGRGYTF.

The chain joins TRBV5-1 to TRBJ2-3, with 11 nucleotides matching TRBD2. CDR3 size: 16 residues. Looked up from germline, CDR1 is SGHRS and CDR2 is YFSETQ. V trimming: 4 bases; J trimming: 2 bases; junction bases outside the gene matches: 6. The CDR3 region is CASSPRTSGYTDTQYF. The DNA for the CDR3 is TGCGCCAGCAGCCCCCGGACTAGCGGGTACACAGATACGCAGTATTTT. The whole variable domain, remainder taken from reference TRBV5-1 and TRBJ2-3, is KAGVTQTPRYLIKTRGQQVTLSCSPISGHRSVSWYQQTPGQGLQFLFEYFSETQRNKGNFPGRFSGRQFSNSRSEMNVSTLELGDSALYLCASSPRTSGYTDTQYFGPGTRLTVL.

The chain has TRBV27 and TRBJ1-2; no definite D call. V dropped 0 bases and J dropped 5 bases, with 7 bases sitting between them. This CDR3 has 13 residues. In germline, CDR1 is MNHEY, CDR2 SMNVEV (reference sequence). As DNA, the CDR3 is TGTGCCAGCAGTTTATCGATAACTTATGGCTACACCTTC. Amino acid sequence: CASSLSITYGYTF.

This chain uses TRBV11-2 with TRBJ2-7; 10 bases align to TRBD1. The CDR3 length is 15 residues. V lost 5 bases to trimming and J lost 2 bases; unmatched junction nucleotides: 6. CDR1 and CDR2 (germline): SGHAT, FQNNGV. This CDR3 is CASSIGQGETYEQYF. The CDR3 nucleotides read TGTGCCAGCAGCATCGGACAGGGGGAAACCTACGAGCAGTACTTC.